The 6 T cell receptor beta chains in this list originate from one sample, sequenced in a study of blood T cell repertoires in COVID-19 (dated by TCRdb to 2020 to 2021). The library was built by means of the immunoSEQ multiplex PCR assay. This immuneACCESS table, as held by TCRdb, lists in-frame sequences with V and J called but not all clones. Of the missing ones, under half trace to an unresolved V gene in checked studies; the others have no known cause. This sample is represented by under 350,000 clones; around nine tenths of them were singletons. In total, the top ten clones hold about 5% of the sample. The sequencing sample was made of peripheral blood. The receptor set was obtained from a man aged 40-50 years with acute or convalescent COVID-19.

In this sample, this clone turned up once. The CDR3 DNA reads as TGTGCCAGCAGTGACAGCTCCTATAATTCACCCCTCCACTTT. It translates to CASSDSSYNSPLHF. The V call is TRBV25-1, the J call TRBJ1-6; no reliable D call. CDR1 and CDR2 from the germline V gene are MGHDK and SYGVNS. With 3 bases removed from V and 0 bases from J, the gap between germline ends came to 3 bases. The CDR3 is 14 residues long.

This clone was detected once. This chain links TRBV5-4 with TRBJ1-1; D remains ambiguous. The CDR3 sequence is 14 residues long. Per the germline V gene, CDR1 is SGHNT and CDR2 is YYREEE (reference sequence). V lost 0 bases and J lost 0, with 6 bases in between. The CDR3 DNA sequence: TGTGCCAGCAGCTTGGAGCCTCTGAACACTGAAGCTTTCTTT. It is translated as CASSLEPLNTEAFF.

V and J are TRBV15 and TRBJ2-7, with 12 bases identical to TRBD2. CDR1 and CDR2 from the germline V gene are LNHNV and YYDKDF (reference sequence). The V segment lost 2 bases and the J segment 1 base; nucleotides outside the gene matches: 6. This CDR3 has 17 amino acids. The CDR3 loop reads CATSRRTSGVISYEQYF. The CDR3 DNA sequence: TGTGCCACCAGCAGAAGGACTAGCGGGGTGATTTCCTACGAGCAGTACTTC.

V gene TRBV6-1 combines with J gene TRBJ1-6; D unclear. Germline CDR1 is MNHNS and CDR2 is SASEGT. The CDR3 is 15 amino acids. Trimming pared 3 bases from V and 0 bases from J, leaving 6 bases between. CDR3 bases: TGTGCCAGCAGTGACGGTAGCTCCTATAATTCACCCCTCCACTTT. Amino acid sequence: CASSDGSSYNSPLHF.

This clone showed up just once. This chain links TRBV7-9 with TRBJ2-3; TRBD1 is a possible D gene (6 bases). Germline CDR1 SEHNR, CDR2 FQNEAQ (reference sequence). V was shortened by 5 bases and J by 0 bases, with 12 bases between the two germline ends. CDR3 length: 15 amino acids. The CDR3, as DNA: TGTGCCAGCAGCCAAGGGGGATGGAGCACAGATACGCAGTATTTT. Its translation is CASSQGGWSTDTQYF.

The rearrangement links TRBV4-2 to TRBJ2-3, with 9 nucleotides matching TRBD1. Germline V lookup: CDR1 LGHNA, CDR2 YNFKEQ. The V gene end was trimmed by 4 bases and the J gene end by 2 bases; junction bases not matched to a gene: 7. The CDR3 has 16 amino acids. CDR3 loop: CASSLTGGLPTDTQYF. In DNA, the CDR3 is TGTGCCAGCAGCCTAACAGGGGGCCTACCCACAGATACGCAGTATTTT.